Listed below are T cell receptor beta chains from one sample, sequenced in a study of CD8+ T cells in alopecia areata. Clones were sequenced by immunoSEQ multiplex PCR, and TCRdb holds only the in-frame ones, with some missing. The data show 120,000 or so clones, around 48% seen once. The sample was NKG2D-low CD8+ T cells sorted from blood. These receptors were collected from a human donor with alopecia areata. CDR3s include the opening cysteine and the closing phenylalanine or tryptophan. D genes are given only for firm matches. Part of the rows lack a size; the others show once, few, many or a class for expanded clones.

clone size: few
J gene: TRBJ1-1
D gene: -
V gene: TRBV19
CDR3 protein: CASSMGFGMNTEAFF
CDR3 DNA: TGTGCCAGTAGTATGGGTTTCGGTATGAACACTGAAGCTTTCTTT

clone size: few
J gene: TRBJ2-5
D gene: -
V gene: TRBV29-1
CDR3 protein: CSVVRGGRQETQYF
CDR3 DNA: TGCAGCGTTGTACGGGGTGGTCGTCAAGAGACCCAGTACTTC

clone size: -
J gene: TRBJ2-5
D gene: -
V gene: TRBV30
CDR3 protein: CAWSDGDQETQYF
CDR3 DNA: TGTGCCTGGAGTGATGGGGACCAAGAGACCCAGTACTTC

clone size: -
J gene: TRBJ2-3
D gene: TRBD2
V gene: TRBV15
CDR3 protein: CATSNSGRVTDTQYF
CDR3 DNA: TGTGCCACCAGCAACAGCGGGAGAGTTACAGATACGCAGTATTTT

clone size: -
J gene: TRBJ2-3
D gene: -
V gene: TRBV5-1
CDR3 protein: CASSFPDTQYF
CDR3 DNA: TGCGCCAGCAGCTTCCCAGATACGCAGTATTTT

clone size: -
J gene: TRBJ2-7
D gene: TRBD1
V gene: TRBV5-4
CDR3 protein: CASSATGPSYEQYF
CDR3 DNA: TGTGCCAGCAGCGCGACAGGGCCGAGCTACGAGCAGTACTTC

clone size: few
J gene: TRBJ2-7
D gene: -
V gene: TRBV28
CDR3 protein: CASSTTNYEQYF
CDR3 DNA: TGTGCCAGCAGCACGACCAACTACGAGCAGTACTTC

clone size: -
J gene: TRBJ1-5
D gene: -
V gene: TRBV27
CDR3 protein: CASSFEGMGNQPQHF
CDR3 DNA: TGTGCCAGCAGTTTCGAGGGAATGGGCAATCAGCCCCAGCATTTT

clone size: -
J gene: TRBJ2-7
D gene: -
V gene: TRBV21-1
CDR3 protein: CASSKYRQPKGWYF
CDR3 DNA: TGTGCCAGCAGCAAGTACAGGCAGCCCAAGGGATGGTACTTC

clone size: -
J gene: TRBJ1-1
D gene: -
V gene: TRBV20-1
CDR3 protein: CSASGGSEAFF
CDR3 DNA: TGCAGTGCTAGCGGGGGGTCGGAAGCTTTCTTT

clone size: -
J gene: TRBJ2-7
D gene: TRBD2
V gene: TRBV5-1
CDR3 protein: CASSDGLAGKYEQYF
CDR3 DNA: TGCGCCAGCAGCGACGGACTAGCGGGGAAGTACGAGCAGTACTTC

clone size: once
J gene: TRBJ1-2
D gene: -
V gene: TRBV4-1
CDR3 protein: CASSQEERVGYGYTF
CDR3 DNA: TGCGCCAGCAGCCAAGAGGAGAGGGTGGGGTATGGCTACACCTTC

clone size: once
J gene: TRBJ2-3
D gene: -
V gene: TRBV2
CDR3 protein: CASNSGTDTQYF
CDR3 DNA: TGTGCCAGCAATAGCGGAACAGATACGCAGTATTTT

clone size: -
J gene: TRBJ1-5
D gene: -
V gene: TRBV5-6
CDR3 protein: CASSPRGGDQPQHF
CDR3 DNA: TGTGCCAGCAGCCCCAGGGGTGGGGATCAGCCCCAGCATTTT

clone size: -
J gene: TRBJ2-7
D gene: -
V gene: TRBV14
CDR3 protein: CASSQASWGYEQYF
CDR3 DNA: TGTGCCAGCAGCCAAGCCTCGTGGGGTTACGAGCAGTACTTC

clone size: few
J gene: TRBJ2-7
D gene: -
V gene: TRBV29-1
CDR3 protein: CSVEDQGYEQYF
CDR3 DNA: TGCAGCGTTGAAGATCAGGGCTACGAGCAGTACTTC

clone size: few
J gene: TRBJ2-7
D gene: -
V gene: TRBV29-1
CDR3 protein: CSVVAEFGEQYF
CDR3 DNA: TGCAGCGTTGTGGCAGAGTTCGGGGAGCAGTACTTC

clone size: -
J gene: TRBJ2-1
D gene: -
V gene: TRBV30
CDR3 protein: CAWSGAAYNEQFF
CDR3 DNA: TGTGCCTGGTCAGGGGCGGCCTACAATGAGCAGTTCTTC

clone size: -
J gene: TRBJ2-7
D gene: -
V gene: TRBV30
CDR3 protein: CAWTGTAHEQYF
CDR3 DNA: TGTGCCTGGACCGGGACCGCACACGAGCAGTACTTC

clone size: few
J gene: TRBJ2-7
D gene: -
V gene: TRBV29-1
CDR3 protein: CSAIPLHSYEQYF
CDR3 DNA: TGCAGCGCTATTCCCCTACATTCCTACGAGCAGTACTTC

clone size: few
J gene: TRBJ1-1
D gene: -
V gene: TRBV29-1
CDR3 protein: CSVESEYTEAFF
CDR3 DNA: TGCAGCGTTGAATCGGAGTACACTGAAGCTTTCTTT

clone size: -
J gene: TRBJ2-7
D gene: -
V gene: TRBV5-1
CDR3 protein: CASSPGGEEQYF
CDR3 DNA: TGCGCCAGCAGCCCCGGTGGGGAGGAGCAGTACTTC

clone size: few
J gene: TRBJ2-7
D gene: -
V gene: TRBV7-9
CDR3 protein: CASSEDRPYEQYF
CDR3 DNA: TGTGCCAGCAGCGAGGACCGCCCCTACGAGCAGTACTTC

clone size: -
J gene: TRBJ1-2
D gene: -
V gene: TRBV5-1
CDR3 protein: CASRHREGLDGYTF
CDR3 DNA: TGCGCCAGCCGACACCGGGAGGGGCTGGATGGCTACACCTTC

clone size: -
J gene: TRBJ1-4
D gene: TRBD1
V gene: TRBV6-1
CDR3 protein: CASSEGTGASFLFF
CDR3 DNA: TGTGCCAGCAGTGAAGGGACAGGGGCTTCTTTTCTGTTTTTT